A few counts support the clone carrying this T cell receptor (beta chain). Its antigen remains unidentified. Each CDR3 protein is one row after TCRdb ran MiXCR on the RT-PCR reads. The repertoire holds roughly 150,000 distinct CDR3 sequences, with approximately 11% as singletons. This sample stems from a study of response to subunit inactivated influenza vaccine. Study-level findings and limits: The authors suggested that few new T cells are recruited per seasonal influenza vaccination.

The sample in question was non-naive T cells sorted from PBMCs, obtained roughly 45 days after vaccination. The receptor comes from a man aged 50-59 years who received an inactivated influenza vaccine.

CDR3 in amino acids: CSIPDGAGYTF. DNA for the CDR3: TGCAGCATTCCGGACGGCGCGGGCTACACCTTC. V and J are TRBV29-1 and TRBJ1-2, with D hard to call. The V end was cut by 8 bases, the J end by 8 bases, with 15 bases between. The CDR3 has 11 residues. The germline V gene has CDR1 SQVTM and CDR2 ANQGSEA.